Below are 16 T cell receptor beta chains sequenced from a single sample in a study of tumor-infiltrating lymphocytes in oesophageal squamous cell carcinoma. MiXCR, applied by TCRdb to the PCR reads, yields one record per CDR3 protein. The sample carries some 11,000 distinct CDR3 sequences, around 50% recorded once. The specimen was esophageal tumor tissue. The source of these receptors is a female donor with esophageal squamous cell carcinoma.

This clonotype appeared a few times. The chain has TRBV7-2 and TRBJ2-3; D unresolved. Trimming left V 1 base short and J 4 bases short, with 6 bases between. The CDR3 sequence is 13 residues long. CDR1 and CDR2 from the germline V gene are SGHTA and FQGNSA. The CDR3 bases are TGTGCCAGCAGCTTAGTTGGGCCAGATACGCAGTATTTT. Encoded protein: CASSLVGPDTQYF.

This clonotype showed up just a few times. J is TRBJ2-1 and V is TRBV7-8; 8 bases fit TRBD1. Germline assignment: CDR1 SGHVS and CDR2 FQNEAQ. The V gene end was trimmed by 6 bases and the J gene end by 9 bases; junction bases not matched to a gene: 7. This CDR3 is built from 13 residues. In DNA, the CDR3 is TGTGCCAGCAGTTCGGACAGGGACGGTGAGCAGTTCTTC. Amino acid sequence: CASSSDRDGEQFF.

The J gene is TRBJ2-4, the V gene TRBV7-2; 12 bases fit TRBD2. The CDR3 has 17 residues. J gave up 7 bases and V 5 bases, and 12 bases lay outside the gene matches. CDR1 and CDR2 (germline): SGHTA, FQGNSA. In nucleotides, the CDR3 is TGTGCCAGCAGCAATCCGGGACTAGCGGGTTTCGATAACATTCAGTACTTC. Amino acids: CASSNPGLAGFDNIQYF.

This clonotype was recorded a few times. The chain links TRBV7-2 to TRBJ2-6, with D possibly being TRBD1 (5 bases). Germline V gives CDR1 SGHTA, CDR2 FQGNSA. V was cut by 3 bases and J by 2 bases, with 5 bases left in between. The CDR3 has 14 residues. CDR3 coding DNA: TGTGCCAGCAGCTTGACAGCTGGGGCCAACGTCCTGACTTTC. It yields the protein CASSLTAGANVLTF.

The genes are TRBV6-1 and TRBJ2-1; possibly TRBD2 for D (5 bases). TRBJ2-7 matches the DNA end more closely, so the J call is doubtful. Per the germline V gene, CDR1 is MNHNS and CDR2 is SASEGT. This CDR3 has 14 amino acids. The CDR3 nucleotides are TGTGCCAGCAGTGAAGTCGGTAGGGCGGGCGAGCAGTACTTC. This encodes CASSEVGRAGEQYF.

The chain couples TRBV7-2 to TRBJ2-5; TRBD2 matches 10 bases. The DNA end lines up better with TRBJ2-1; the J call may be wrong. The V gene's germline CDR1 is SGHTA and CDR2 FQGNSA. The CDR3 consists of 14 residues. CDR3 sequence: CASSLLAGVGEQFF. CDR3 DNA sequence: TGTGCCAGCAGCTTACTAGCGGGAGTGGGTGAGCAGTTCTTC.

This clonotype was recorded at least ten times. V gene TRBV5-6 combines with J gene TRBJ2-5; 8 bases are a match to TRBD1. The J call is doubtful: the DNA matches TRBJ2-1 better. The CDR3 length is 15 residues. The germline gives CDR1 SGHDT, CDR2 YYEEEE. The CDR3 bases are TGTGCCAGCAGCTTGGTGGCAGGGGGCGGAGAGACCCAGTTCTTC. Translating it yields CASSLVAGGGETQFF.

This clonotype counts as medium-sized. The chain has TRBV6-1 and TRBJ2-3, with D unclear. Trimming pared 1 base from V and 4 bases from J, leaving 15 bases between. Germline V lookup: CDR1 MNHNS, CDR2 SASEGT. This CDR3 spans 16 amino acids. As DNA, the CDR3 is TGTGCCAGCAGTGAAGTAAGAGCGAGAGGTGCAGATACGCAGTATTTT. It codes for CASSEVRARGADTQYF.

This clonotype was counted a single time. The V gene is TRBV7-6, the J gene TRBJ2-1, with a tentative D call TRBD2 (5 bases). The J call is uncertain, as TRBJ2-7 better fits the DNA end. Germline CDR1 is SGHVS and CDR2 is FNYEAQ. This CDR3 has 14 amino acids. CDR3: CASSPGSVTYEQYF. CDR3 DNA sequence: TGTGCCAGCAGCCCCGGTAGCGTTACCTACGAGCAGTACTTC.

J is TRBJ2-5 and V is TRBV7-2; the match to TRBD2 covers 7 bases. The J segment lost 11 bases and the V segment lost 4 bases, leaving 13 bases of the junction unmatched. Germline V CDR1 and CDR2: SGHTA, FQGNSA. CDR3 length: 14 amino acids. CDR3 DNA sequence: TGTGCCAGCAGCTACTCCGGGACTACACAGAAGCAGTACTTC. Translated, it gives CASSYSGTTQKQYF.

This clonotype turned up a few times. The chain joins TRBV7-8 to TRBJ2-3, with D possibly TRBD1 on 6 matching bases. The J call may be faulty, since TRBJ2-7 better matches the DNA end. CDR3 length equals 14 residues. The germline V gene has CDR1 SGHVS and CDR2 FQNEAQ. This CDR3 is CASSFDRNSYEQYF. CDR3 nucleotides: TGTGCCAGCAGCTTCGACAGGAACTCCTACGAGCAGTACTTC.

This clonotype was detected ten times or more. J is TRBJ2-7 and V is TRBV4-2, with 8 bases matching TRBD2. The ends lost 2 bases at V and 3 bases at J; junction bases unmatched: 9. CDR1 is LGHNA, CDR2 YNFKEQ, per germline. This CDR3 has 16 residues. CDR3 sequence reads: CASSQPGGSGSYEQYF. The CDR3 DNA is TGTGCCAGCAGCCAACCAGGCGGGAGCGGGAGCTACGAGCAGTACTTC.

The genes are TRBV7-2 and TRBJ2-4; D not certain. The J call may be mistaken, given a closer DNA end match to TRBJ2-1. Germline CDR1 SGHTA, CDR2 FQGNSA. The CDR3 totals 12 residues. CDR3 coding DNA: TGTGCCAGCAGCTCTGCTGGCCTGGAGCAGTTCTTC. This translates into CASSSAGLEQFF.

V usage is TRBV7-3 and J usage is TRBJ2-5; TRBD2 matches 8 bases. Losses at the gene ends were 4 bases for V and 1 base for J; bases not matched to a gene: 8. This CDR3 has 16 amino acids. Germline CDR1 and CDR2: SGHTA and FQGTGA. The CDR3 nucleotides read TGTGCCAGCAGCTCCACCGGGAGGGCCTTCCAAGAGACCCAGTACTTC. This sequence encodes CASSSTGRAFQETQYF.

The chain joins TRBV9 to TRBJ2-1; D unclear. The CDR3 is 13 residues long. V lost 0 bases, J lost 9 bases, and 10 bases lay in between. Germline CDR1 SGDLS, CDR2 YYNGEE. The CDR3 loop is CASSVVAQAEQFF. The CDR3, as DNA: TGTGCCAGCAGCGTAGTAGCCCAGGCTGAGCAGTTCTTC.

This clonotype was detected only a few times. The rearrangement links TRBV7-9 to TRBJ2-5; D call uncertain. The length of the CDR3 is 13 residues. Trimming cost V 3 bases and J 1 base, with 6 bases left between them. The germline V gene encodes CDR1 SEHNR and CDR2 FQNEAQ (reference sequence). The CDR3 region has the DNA TGTGCCAGCAGCTTCGGGCTCCAAGAGACCCAGTACTTC. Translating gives CASSFGLQETQYF. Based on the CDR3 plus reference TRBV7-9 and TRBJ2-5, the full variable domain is DTGVSQNPRHKITKRGQNVTFRCDPISEHNRLYWYRQTLGQGPEFLTYFQNEAQLEKSRLLSDRFSAERPKGSFSTLEIQRTEQGDSAMYLCASSFGLQETQYFGPGTRLLVL.